Each of the 19 T cell receptor beta chains below was sequenced from the same sample in a study of cytomegalovirus exposure and HLA in healthy donors. PCR amplification relied on 60 Vbeta primers (plus 13 Jbeta primers). Some clones are missing from TCRdb's copy, which holds only in-frame ones; the method was immunoSEQ multiplex PCR. The data hold 63,000 or so clones, with 75% observed a single time. The source material was PBMCs. The receptors shown here come from a woman aged 25 to 45 in good health and CMV-seropositive.

Only a few counts were recorded for this clone. This sequence joins TRBV15 and TRBJ2-7, with TRBD2 identical over 9 bases. Germline V gives CDR1 LNHNV, CDR2 YYDKDF (reference sequence). Germline trimming cut 1 base from V and 4 bases from J; bases unmatched to any gene: 5. The CDR3 length is 15 residues. In DNA form, the CDR3 reads TGTGCCACCAGCAGAGGGGGCGGGAGGGTTTACGAGCAGTACTTC. This encodes CATSRGGGRVYEQYF.

This chain joins TRBV7-8 and TRBJ1-5, with D tentatively TRBD1 (5 bases). The CDR3 contains 15 residues. V was cut by 3 bases and J by 3 bases, with 12 bases left in between. CDR1 is SGHVS, CDR2 FQNEAQ, per germline. CDR3 protein: CASSLERGINQPQHF. The CDR3 DNA is TGTGCCAGCAGCTTGGAAAGGGGCATCAATCAGCCCCAGCATTTT.

This chain joins TRBV29-1 and TRBJ2-5, with 8 positions matching TRBD2. J was trimmed by 1 base and V by 6 bases; bases with no gene match: 1. The germline CDR1 and CDR2 sequences are SQVTM and ANQGSEA. CDR3 length: 12 amino acids. As DNA, the CDR3 is TGCAGCGTCGGGGGGGCCCAAGAGACCCAGTACTTC. It is translated as CSVGGAQETQYF.

The chain joins TRBV27 to TRBJ1-6; 10 nucleotides line up with TRBD1. CDR3 size: 16 residues. The germline V gene encodes CDR1 MNHEY and CDR2 SMNVEV (reference sequence). With V trimmed by 4 bases and J by 3 bases, 3 bases remained unmatched. The CDR3 DNA sequence: TGTGCCAGCAGTTCCGGACAGGGGGTCTATAATTCACCCCTCCACTTT. This codes for CASSSGQGVYNSPLHF.

The rearrangement uses TRBV19 and TRBJ2-7; possibly TRBD1 for D (8 bases). Germline-derived CDR1 and CDR2 are LNHDA and SQIVND (reference sequence). Trimming took 9 bases from V and 4 from J, leaving 34 bases between them. The CDR3 runs 19 residues. The CDR3 loop is CASGTGLVSGRGRGYEQYF. The CDR3 nucleotides are TGTGCCAGCGGGACAGGACTAGTGAGTGGAAGGGGGCGAGGATACGAGCAGTACTTC.

The chain links TRBV21-1 to TRBJ1-2; the table names TRBD1, a call not compared with the DNA. TRBV21-1 is assigned pseudogene status. This CDR3 is built from 18 residues. The CDR3 DNA reads TGTGCCAGCAGCAAGCCCGGTGACAGGGGCGACCCCGGCTATGGCTACACCTTC. Encoded protein: CASSKPGDRGDPGYGYTF.

The V gene is TRBV27, the J gene TRBJ1-2, with a tentative D call TRBD1 (6 bases). The CDR3 loop spans 16 amino acids. Germline V gives CDR1 MNHEY, CDR2 SMNVEV (reference sequence). Trimming cost V 4 bases and J 6 bases, with 21 bases left between them. The CDR3 loop is CASSSRGGRPLNGYTF. The CDR3 DNA is TGTGCCAGCAGTTCCCGGGGGGGCCGTCCTCTGAATGGCTACACCTTC.

This sequence joins TRBV5-4 and TRBJ1-6; maybe TRBD1 (5 bases). V lost 4 bases to trimming and J lost 13 bases, with 24 bases between them. There are 16 residues in the CDR3. Germline loops: CDR1 SGHNT, CDR2 YYREEE (reference sequence). The DNA for the CDR3 is TGTGCCAGCAGCCATAAGGGGCTAGTACAGTCATCGCCCCTCCACTTT. Translated, it gives CASSHKGLVQSSPLHF. The full variable domain, its missing parts supplied by reference TRBV5-4 and TRBJ1-6, is ETGVTQSPTHLIKTRGQQVTLRCSSQSGHNTVSWYQQALGQGPQFIFQYYREEENGRGNFPPRFSGLQFPNYSSELNVNALELDDSALYLCASSHKGLVQSSPLHFGNGTRLTVT.

This chain connects TRBV9 to TRBJ2-1, with 12 bases that match TRBD2. The V and J ends lost 0 bases and 6 bases, in that order; junction bases with no gene match: 10. Germline CDR1 reads SGDLS; CDR2 reads YYNGEE. This CDR3 spans 18 amino acids. The CDR3 loop is CASSVGRTSGRSSNEQFF. CDR3 sequence (DNA): TGTGCCAGCAGCGTAGGGAGAACTAGCGGGAGGTCTAGCAATGAGCAGTTCTTC.

This chain connects TRBV7-2 to TRBJ2-7; 8 bases are shared with TRBD1. Per the germline V gene, CDR1 is SGHTA and CDR2 is FQGNSA. This CDR3 is built from 14 residues. With V trimmed by 3 bases and J by 2 bases, 3 bases remained unmatched. The CDR3 coding sequence is TGTGCCAGCAGCTTTGGGACAGGACCCTACGAGCAGTACTTC. This sequence encodes CASSFGTGPYEQYF.

The V call is TRBV10-1, the J call TRBJ2-1, with 12 bases lining up with TRBD2. V lost 7 bases and J lost 4; bases outside the gene matches: 5. The CDR3 runs to 15 residues. Germline CDR1 reads WNHNN; CDR2 reads SYGVQD (reference sequence). CDR3 sequence reads: CASIYLAGGYNEQFF. The CDR3 DNA is TGCGCCAGCATTTACCTAGCGGGAGGGTACAATGAGCAGTTCTTC.

This chain links TRBV20-1 with TRBJ2-3; unclear D gene. V dropped 6 bases and J dropped 6 bases, with 10 bases sitting between them. Per germline, CDR1 DFQATT and CDR2 SNEGSKA (reference sequence). The CDR3 runs 11 residues. DNA of the CDR3: TGCAGTGCCCCCCTACCGGATACGCAGTATTTT. Protein sequence: CSAPLPDTQYF.

This chain connects TRBV5-1 to TRBJ1-1; 9 bases are a match to TRBD1. The CDR3 spans 11 residues. Germline V gene data show CDR1 as SGHRS and CDR2 as YFSETQ. The junction had 3 bases not matched to a gene; V was cut back by 4 bases and J by 11 bases. The CDR3 coding sequence is TGCGCCAGCAGCCCTGGACAGGGGGCTTTCTTT. This sequence encodes CASSPGQGAFF.

The genes are TRBV29-1 and TRBJ2-7, with 8 bases lining up with TRBD2. The CDR3 extends over 14 amino acids. Germline V CDR1 and CDR2: SQVTM, ANQGSEA. The junction had 8 bases not matched to a gene; V was cut back by 7 bases and J by 0 bases. CDR3 sequence reads: CSASGGLSSYEQYF. The CDR3 DNA reads TGCAGCGCGTCGGGGGGGCTTAGCTCCTACGAGCAGTACTTC.

The chain recombines TRBV9 with TRBJ2-3; 9 bases are a match to TRBD2. This CDR3 is built from 16 residues. Germline loops: CDR1 SGDLS, CDR2 YYNGEE. J was trimmed by 2 bases and V by 0 bases; bases with no gene match: 4. Written as DNA, the CDR3 is TGTGCCAGCAGCGTAGCGGCGGGAGGGCCCACAGATACGCAGTATTTT. It encodes CASSVAAGGPTDTQYF.

J is TRBJ1-4 and V is TRBV25-1; D perhaps matches TRBD1 (5 bases). The V end lost 3 bases, the J end lost 7 bases, and 12 bases lay between the germline ends. CDR3 length equals 14 residues. Germline assignment: CDR1 MGHDK and CDR2 SYGVNS. The CDR3 DNA is TGTGCCAGCAGTGAGGGGGGTTGGAGTGAAAAACTGTTTTTT. Translating it yields CASSEGGWSEKLFF.

The V gene is TRBV7-9, the J gene TRBJ2-7, with unresolved D. Between the trimmed V and J ends, which lost 2 bases and 2 bases, there was a span of 16 bases. Per germline, CDR1 SEHNR and CDR2 FQNEAQ (reference sequence). There are 16 residues in the CDR3. The CDR3 DNA reads TGTGCCAGCAGCTTATCCCGAGGCTACCCAACCTACGAGCAGTACTTC. Amino acid sequence: CASSLSRGYPTYEQYF.

This chain joins TRBV10-1 and TRBJ2-7, with 9 bases aligning to TRBD2. The CDR3 covers 15 residues. With 2 bases clipped from V and 6 bases from J, the junction kept 8 bases outside the gene matches. The germline CDR1 and CDR2 sequences are WNHNN and SYGVQD (reference sequence). Here the CDR3 DNA reads TGCGCCAGCAGTGAGACGCTAGCGGGAAGTTCCGAGCAGTACTTC. Its protein is CASSETLAGSSEQYF.

J is TRBJ2-1 and V is TRBV6-5, with D tentatively TRBD2 (6 bases). Deletions cut 7 bases from V and 0 bases from J, with 13 bases between. The germline V gene encodes CDR1 MNHEY and CDR2 SVGAGI. This CDR3 has 15 residues. The CDR3 DNA follows: TGTGCCAGCACTGGGACTCCCGTCTCCTACAATGAGCAGTTCTTC. Protein: CASTGTPVSYNEQFF.